The 25 T cell receptor beta chains reported below all come from one sample, sequenced in a study of cytomegalovirus exposure and HLA in healthy donors (dated by TCRdb to about 2017). The library was generated by the immunoSEQ multiplex PCR assay. A mixture of 60 forward primers for TCR Vbeta segments and 13 reverse primers for TCR Jbeta segments was used in the multiplex PCR. TCRdb obtained this table from immuneACCESS and retained in-frame rearrangements with V and J assigned. These tables miss some clones; where compared with another copy, unresolved V genes account for less than half of the shortfall, and the remainder is unexplained. Present in this sample are 150,000 or so clones, roughly 66% of which were seen just once. The ten largest clonotypes hold about 1.5% of the sample. The sample taken for sequencing was PBMCs. These receptor sequences come from a woman in her late teens or twenties in good health and CMV-seronegative.

V and J are TRBV29-1 and TRBJ1-4, with D possibly TRBD1 on 5 matching bases. With 1 base removed from V and 7 bases from J, the gap between germline ends came to 7 bases. CDR1 is SQVTM and CDR2 is ANQGSEA in the germline V gene. CDR3 length equals 12 residues. In DNA form, the CDR3 reads TGCAGCGTTGAAGGTGACAGTGAAAAACTGTTTTTT. Encoded protein: CSVEGDSEKLFF. The full variable domain, completed using reference TRBV29-1 and TRBJ1-4, is SAVISQKPSRDICQRGTSLTIQCQVDSQVTMMFWYRQQPGQSLTLIATANQGSEATYESGFVIDKFPISRPNLTFSTLTVSNMSPEDSSIYLCSVEGDSEKLFFGSGTQLSVL.

J is TRBJ2-7 and V is TRBV2, with TRBD2 matching 8 bases. Germline CDR1 SNHLY, CDR2 FYNNEI. The CDR3 is 13 residues long. V lost 10 bases, J lost 4 bases, and 9 bases stayed unmatched. CDR3 bases: TGTGCCAACCCTCGGGAGGGGCTTTACGAGCAGTACGTC. It specifies CANPREGLYEQYV.

This clone has just one count. This sequence joins TRBV9 and TRBJ2-1, with TRBD2 identical over 8 bases. This CDR3 comprises 12 residues. Germline values: CDR1 SGDLS, CDR2 YYNGEE. V lost 3 bases, J lost 15 bases, and 8 bases stayed unmatched. In DNA form, the CDR3 reads TGTGCCAGCAGCGCAGGAGCGGGAGCGCTGTTCTTC. Translating gives CASSAGAGALFF.

This clone occurred once. The chain couples TRBV5-4 to TRBJ2-6; 9 bases map to TRBD1. The CDR3 totals 20 residues. J was trimmed by 0 bases and V by 4 bases; bases with no gene match: 14. Germline V gene sequence: CDR1 SGHNT, CDR2 YYREEE (reference sequence). The CDR3 coding sequence is TGTGCCAGCAGCATGGGAGTGCCGGGACAGGGAAACTCTGGGGCCAACGTCCTGACTTTC. It codes for CASSMGVPGQGNSGANVLTF.

CDR3 nucleotide sequence: TGTGCCAGTTCGCCGGGACAGGGTGCGGAGACCCAGTACTTC. Translated: CASSPGQGAETQYF. The chain combines TRBV6-1 with TRBJ2-5; TRBD1 matches 9 bases. CDR3 length: 14 residues. Per the germline V gene, CDR1 is MNHNS and CDR2 is SASEGT. V shed 9 bases and J 5 bases; nucleotides not matched to a gene: 10.

This chain links TRBV7-2 with TRBJ2-5; no firm D call. The germline gives CDR1 SGHTA, CDR2 FQGNSA. Trimming took off 5 bases at V and 0 bases at J, with 10 bases between the two ends. The CDR3 length is 14 residues. The CDR3 nucleotides are TGTGCCAGCAGCCCAGGTCCCAACCAAGAGACCCAGTACTTC. Its translation is CASSPGPNQETQYF.

The genes are TRBV6-1 and TRBJ2-7; D is perhaps TRBD1 (5 bases). In germline, CDR1 is MNHNS, CDR2 SASEGT. The CDR3 consists of 16 residues. The V end was cut by 3 bases, the J end by 4 bases, with 19 bases between. The CDR3 sequence is CASSDLRQKGFYEQYV. The CDR3, as DNA: TGTGCCAGCAGTGACCTAAGACAGAAGGGGTTTTACGAGCAGTACGTC.

J is TRBJ2-1 and V is TRBV11-2; D may be TRBD2 (6 bases). The V gene's germline CDR1 is SGHAT and CDR2 FQNNGV. Trimming took off 5 bases at V and 3 bases at J, with 14 bases between the two ends. The CDR3 is 15 residues long. The CDR3 spells CASSPRDSYYNEQFF. The CDR3 coding sequence is TGTGCCAGCAGCCCCCGGGACTCTTACTACAATGAGCAGTTCTTC. The variable domain in full, with the rest retrieved from reference TRBV11-2 and TRBJ2-1, is EAGVAQSPRYKIIEKRQSVAFWCNPISGHATLYWYQQILGQGPKLLIQFQNNGVVDDSQLPKDRFSAERLKGVDSTLKIQPAKLEDSAVYLCASSPRDSYYNEQFFGPGTRLTVL.

This chain joins TRBV30 and TRBJ1-5; unclear D gene. The CDR3 has 16 amino acids. V gave up 2 bases and J gave up 1 base, with 15 bases separating them. Germline CDR1 and CDR2: GTSNPN and SVGIG (reference sequence). CDR3 sequence reads: CAWSPTRVGSNQPQHF. The CDR3 nucleotides are TGTGCCTGGAGTCCCACCCGGGTCGGGAGCAATCAGCCCCAGCATTTT.

In this sample, this clone turned up a few times. V and J are TRBV21-1 and TRBJ2-6; TRBD1, as called in the table, went unchecked against the DNA. TRBV21-1 is flagged as a pseudogene. This CDR3 is built from 22 residues. CDR3 in DNA: TGTGCCAGCAGCAAAGGACGAAGTTTATGGGGACAGGGGCTTTGTGGGGCCAACGTCCTGACTTTC. Translated: CASSKGRSLWGQGLCGANVLTF.

V and J are TRBV2 and TRBJ1-5; TRBD1 aligns across 7 bases. CDR1 SNHLY and CDR2 FYNNEI come from the germline V gene. With V trimmed by 6 bases and J by 3 bases, 8 bases remained unmatched. CDR3 length: 15 residues. The CDR3 DNA reads as TGTGCCAGCAGCGCTCAGGGGGGATTCAATCAGCCCCAGCATTTT. It encodes CASSAQGGFNQPQHF.

V gene TRBV18 combines with J gene TRBJ1-1, with D unresolved. CDR1 is KGHSH, CDR2 LQKENI, per germline. There are 14 residues in the CDR3. V lost 6 bases, J lost 1 base, and 12 bases lay in between. DNA for the CDR3: TGTGCCAGCTCGCCTAACCGGGAGAACACTGAAGCTTTCTTT. This encodes CASSPNRENTEAFF.

This clone was found once. The rearrangement joins TRBV19 to TRBJ1-5; D gene ambiguous. The CDR3 runs to 15 residues. V was cut by 3 bases and J by 2 bases, with 11 bases left in between. The germline CDR1 and CDR2 sequences are LNHDA and SQIVND (reference sequence). CDR3 in amino acids: CASSITVVGNQPQHF. The CDR3 DNA reads TGTGCCAGTAGTATTACGGTGGTGGGCAATCAGCCCCAGCATTTT.

The chain uses TRBV4-3 and TRBJ2-1; 7 bases agree with TRBD1. Germline loops: CDR1 LGHNA, CDR2 YSLEER. Losses at the gene ends were 1 base for V and 3 bases for J; bases not matched to a gene: 3. The CDR3 loop spans 15 amino acids. CDR3 sequence reads: CASSQVQGYYNEQFF. The CDR3 DNA sequence: TGCGCCAGCAGCCAAGTACAGGGGTACTACAATGAGCAGTTCTTC.

J is TRBJ1-6 and V is TRBV6-5, with a weak D call TRBD1 (5 bases). V lost 2 bases and J 4 bases, leaving 9 bases between the germline ends. Germline V gene sequence: CDR1 MNHEY, CDR2 SVGAGI. The CDR3 runs 15 residues. CDR3 region: CASSYAGPYNSPLHF. As DNA, the CDR3 is TGTGCCAGCAGTTACGCAGGGCCTTATAATTCACCCCTCCACTTT.

V usage is TRBV6-6 and J usage is TRBJ2-3; D possibly corresponds to TRBD2 (6 bases). V was shortened by 1 base and J by 8 bases, with 16 bases between the two germline ends. This CDR3 has 15 residues. Per the germline V gene, CDR1 is MNHNY and CDR2 is SVGAGI (reference sequence). The CDR3 is CASSYLPSGRGTQYF. CDR3 sequence (DNA): TGTGCCAGCAGTTACTTACCTTCGGGGCGGGGTACGCAGTATTTT.

This rearrangement joins TRBV5-1 to TRBJ1-1; TRBD1 aligns across 8 bases. Germline assignment: CDR1 SGHRS and CDR2 YFSETQ. The CDR3 totals 15 residues. With V trimmed by 4 bases and J by 1 base, 6 bases remained unmatched. DNA for the CDR3: TGCGCCAGCAGCCCCTTGACAGGGGCGAACACTGAAGCTTTCTTT. It is translated as CASSPLTGANTEAFF.

The V call is TRBV14, the J call TRBJ1-1; the match to TRBD1 covers 7 bases. The CDR3 length is 14 residues. V shed 5 bases and J 3 bases; nucleotides not matched to a gene: 6. CDR1 SGHDN and CDR2 FVKESK come from the germline V gene. The CDR3 DNA follows: TGTGCCAGCAGCGCGGACAGGTATTACACTGAAGCTTTCTTT. It specifies CASSADRYYTEAFF.

The chain links TRBV11-3 to TRBJ1-3, with 8 bases that match TRBD1. There are 15 residues in the CDR3. Germline V gives CDR1 SGHNT, CDR2 YENEEA. The V gene end was trimmed by 3 bases and the J gene end by 2 bases; junction bases not matched to a gene: 3. In nucleotides, the CDR3 is TGTGCCAGCAGCTTCACGACAGGGGCTGGAAACACCATATATTTT. Its translation is CASSFTTGAGNTIYF.

The chain employs TRBV18 and TRBJ2-7, with D possibly TRBD1 on 6 matching bases. The CDR3 covers 13 residues. CDR1 and CDR2 from the germline V gene are KGHSH and LQKENI. The V gene lost 5 bases and the J gene lost 2 bases, with 10 bases spanning the gap. The CDR3 bases are TGTGCCAGCTCAACCGGACAGACCTACGAGCAGTACGTC. Encoded protein: CASSTGQTYEQYV.

This CDR3 reads CASRDREAIAFF. In DNA, the CDR3 is TGTGCCAGTCGAGACAGGGAAGCCATAGCTTTCTTT. The chain carries TRBV19 and TRBJ1-1; 7 positions match TRBD1. The CDR3 is 12 residues long. Germline V gene lookup returns CDR1 LNHDA and CDR2 SQIVND (reference sequence). With V trimmed by 8 bases and J by 10 bases, 10 bases remained unmatched. Filled out from reference TRBV19 and TRBJ1-1, the complete variable domain reads DGGITQSPKYLFRKEGQNVTLSCEQNLNHDAMYWYRQDPGQGLRLIYYSQIVNDFQKGDIAEGYSVSREKKESFPLTVTSAQKNPTAFYLCASRDREAIAFFGQGTRLTVV.

This clone was detected only once. This rearrangement joins TRBV5-1 to TRBJ1-1; TRBD1 matches at 7 bases. The CDR3 consists of 14 residues. From germline, CDR1 is SGHRS and CDR2 YFSETQ. Trimming took 4 bases from V and 1 from J; bases not matched to a gene: 4. In nucleotides, the CDR3 is TGCGCCAGCAGCCCGACAGGGAGGAACACTGAAGCTTTCTTT. Translating it yields CASSPTGRNTEAFF.

The chain employs TRBV6-4 and TRBJ2-1; 7 bases align to TRBD1. V was clipped by 5 bases and J by 5 bases; unmatched bases: 6. Germline lookup yields CDR1 MRHNA and CDR2 SNTAGT. The CDR3 is 14 amino acids. The CDR3 coding sequence is TGTGCCAGCAGTTCAACACAGGGGAACAATGAGCAGTTCTTC. Translation gives CASSSTQGNNEQFF.

V gene TRBV7-9 combines with J gene TRBJ1-3, with a tentative D call TRBD1 (5 bases). The V and J ends lost 8 bases and 0 bases respectively, with 11 bases between them. This CDR3 is built from 14 residues. CDR1 and CDR2 from the germline V gene are SEHNR and FQNEAQ (reference sequence). CDR3 sequence (DNA): TGTGCCAGCTCTAAAACAGGCTCTGGAAACACCATATATTTT. Protein product: CASSKTGSGNTIYF.

The rearrangement uses TRBV28 and TRBJ1-1, with D uncertain. This CDR3 contains 14 residues. Trimming shortened V by 7 bases and J by 7 bases, and 19 bases separated the two germline ends. Germline V CDR1 and CDR2: MDHEN, SYDVKM. For the CDR3, the DNA is TGTGCCAGCATCAAATCCGGGGTAGGAGGTGAAGCTTTCTTT. Residues: CASIKSGVGGEAFF. Supplemented by reference TRBV28 and TRBJ1-1, the full variable domain reads DVKVTQSSRYLVKRTGEKVFLECVQDMDHENMFWYRQDPGLGLRLIYFSYDVKMKEKGDIPEGYSVSREKKERFSLILESASTNQTSMYLCASIKSGVGGEAFFGQGTRLTVV.